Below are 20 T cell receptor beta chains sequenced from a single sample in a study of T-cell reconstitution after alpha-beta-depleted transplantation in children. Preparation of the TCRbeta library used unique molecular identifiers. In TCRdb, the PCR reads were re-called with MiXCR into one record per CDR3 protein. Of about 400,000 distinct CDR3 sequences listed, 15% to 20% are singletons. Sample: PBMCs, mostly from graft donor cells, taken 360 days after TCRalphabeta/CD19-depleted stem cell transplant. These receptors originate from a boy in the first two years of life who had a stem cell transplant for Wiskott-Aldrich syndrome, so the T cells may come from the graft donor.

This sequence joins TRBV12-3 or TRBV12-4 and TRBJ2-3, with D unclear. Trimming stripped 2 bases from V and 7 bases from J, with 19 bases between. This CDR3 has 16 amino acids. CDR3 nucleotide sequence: TGTGCCAGCAGTTTATGGGAAACCGCGCGGCCATATACGCAGTATTTT. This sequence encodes CASSLWETARPYTQYF.

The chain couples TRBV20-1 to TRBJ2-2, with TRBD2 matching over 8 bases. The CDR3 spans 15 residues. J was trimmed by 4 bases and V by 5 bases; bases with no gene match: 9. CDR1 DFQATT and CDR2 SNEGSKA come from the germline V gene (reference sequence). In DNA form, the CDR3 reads TGCAGTGCTCCTCGGACTAGCCCCTCCACCGGGGAGCTGTTTTTT. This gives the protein CSAPRTSPSTGELFF.

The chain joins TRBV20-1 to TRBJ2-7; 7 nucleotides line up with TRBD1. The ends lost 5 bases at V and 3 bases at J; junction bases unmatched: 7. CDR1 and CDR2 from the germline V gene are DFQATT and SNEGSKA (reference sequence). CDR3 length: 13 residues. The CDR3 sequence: CSAFSGQDYEQYF. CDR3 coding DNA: TGCAGTGCTTTTTCCGGACAGGACTACGAGCAGTACTTC.

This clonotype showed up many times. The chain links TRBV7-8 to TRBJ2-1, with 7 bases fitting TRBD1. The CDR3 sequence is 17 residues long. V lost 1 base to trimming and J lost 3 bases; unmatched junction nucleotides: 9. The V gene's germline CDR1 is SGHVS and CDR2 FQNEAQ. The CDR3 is CASSLGPDRLFYNEQFF. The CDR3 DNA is TGTGCCAGCAGCTTAGGGCCGGACAGGTTATTCTACAATGAGCAGTTCTTC.

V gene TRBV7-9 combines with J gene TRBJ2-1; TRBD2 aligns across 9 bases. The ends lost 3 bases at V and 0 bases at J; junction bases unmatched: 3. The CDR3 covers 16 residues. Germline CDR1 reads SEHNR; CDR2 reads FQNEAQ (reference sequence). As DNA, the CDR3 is TGTGCCAGCAGCTTCGGGACTAGCCTCTCCTACAATGAGCAGTTCTTC. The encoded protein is CASSFGTSLSYNEQFF.

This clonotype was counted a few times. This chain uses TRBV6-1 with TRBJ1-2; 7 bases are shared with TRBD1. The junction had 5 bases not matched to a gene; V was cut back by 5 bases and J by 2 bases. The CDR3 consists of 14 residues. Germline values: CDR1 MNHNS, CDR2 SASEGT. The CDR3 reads CASSKPGQNYGYTF. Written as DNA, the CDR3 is TGTGCCAGCAGTAAACCGGGACAGAACTATGGCTACACCTTC.

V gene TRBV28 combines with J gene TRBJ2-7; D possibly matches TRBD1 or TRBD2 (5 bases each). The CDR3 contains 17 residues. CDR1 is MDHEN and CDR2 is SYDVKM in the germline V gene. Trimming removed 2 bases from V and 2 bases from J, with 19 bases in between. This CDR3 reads CASSLGTGSFSPYEQYF. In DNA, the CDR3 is TGTGCCAGCAGTTTAGGGACGGGGAGTTTTTCCCCCTACGAGCAGTACTTC. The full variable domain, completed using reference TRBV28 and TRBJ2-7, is DVKVTQSSRYLVKRTGEKVFLECVQDMDHENMFWYRQDPGLGLRLIYFSYDVKMKEKGDIPEGYSVSREKKERFSLILESASTNQTSMYLCASSLGTGSFSPYEQYFGPGTRLTVT.

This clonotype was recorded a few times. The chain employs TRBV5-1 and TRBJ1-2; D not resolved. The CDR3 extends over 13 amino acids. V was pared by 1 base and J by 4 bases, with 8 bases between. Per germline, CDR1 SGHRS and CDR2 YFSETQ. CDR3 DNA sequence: TGCGCCAGCAGCTTGAGTCAGCTCTATGGCTACACCTTC. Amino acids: CASSLSQLYGYTF.

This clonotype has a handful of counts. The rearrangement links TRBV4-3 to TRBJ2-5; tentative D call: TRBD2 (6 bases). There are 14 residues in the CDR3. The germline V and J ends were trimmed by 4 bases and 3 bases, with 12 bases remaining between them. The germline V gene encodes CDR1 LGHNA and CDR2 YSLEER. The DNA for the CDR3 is TGCGCCAGCAGCCTGGGACTCGGAGAAGAGACCCAGTACTTC. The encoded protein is CASSLGLGEETQYF.

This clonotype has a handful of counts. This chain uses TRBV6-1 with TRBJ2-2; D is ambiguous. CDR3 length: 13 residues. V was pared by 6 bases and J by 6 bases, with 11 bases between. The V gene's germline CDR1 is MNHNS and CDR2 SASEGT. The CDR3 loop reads CASSRGRAGELFF. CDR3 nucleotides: TGTGCCAGCAGCCGAGGTCGGGCCGGGGAGCTGTTTTTT.

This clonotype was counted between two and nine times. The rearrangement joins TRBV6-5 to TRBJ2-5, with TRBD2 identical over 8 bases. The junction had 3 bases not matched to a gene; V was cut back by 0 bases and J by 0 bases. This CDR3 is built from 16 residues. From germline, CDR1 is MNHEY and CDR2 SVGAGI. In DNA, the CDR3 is TGTGCCAGCAGTTACTCACCGGGGGGGTACCAAGAGACCCAGTACTTC. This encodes CASSYSPGGYQETQYF.

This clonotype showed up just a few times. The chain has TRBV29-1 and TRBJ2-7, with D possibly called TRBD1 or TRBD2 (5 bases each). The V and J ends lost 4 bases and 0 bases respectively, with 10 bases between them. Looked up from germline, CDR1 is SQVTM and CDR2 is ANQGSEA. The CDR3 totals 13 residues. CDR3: CSVGGRSSYEQYF. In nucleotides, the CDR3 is TGCAGCGTTGGGGGACGGAGCTCCTACGAGCAGTACTTC.

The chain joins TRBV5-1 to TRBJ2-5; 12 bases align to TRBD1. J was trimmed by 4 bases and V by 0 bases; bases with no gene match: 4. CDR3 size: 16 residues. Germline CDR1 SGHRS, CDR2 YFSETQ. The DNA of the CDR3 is TGCGCCAGCAGCTTGGGGGACAGGGGGCCAGGAGAGACCCAGTACTTC. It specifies CASSLGDRGPGETQYF.

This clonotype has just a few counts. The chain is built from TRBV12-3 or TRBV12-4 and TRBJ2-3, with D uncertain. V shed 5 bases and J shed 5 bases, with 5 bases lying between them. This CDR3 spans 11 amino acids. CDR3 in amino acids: CASSVLDTQYF. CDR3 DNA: TGTGCCAGCAGTGTCCTAGATACGCAGTATTTT.

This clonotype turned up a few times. In DNA form, the CDR3 reads TGCGCCAGCAGCCAAGAGGGTGATGGGGGCTACACCTTC. Residues: CASSQEGDGGYTF. The chain employs TRBV4-3 and TRBJ1-2; D remains unclear. Trimming removed 0 bases from V and 8 bases from J, with 10 bases in between. This CDR3 spans 13 amino acids. Germline CDR1 LGHNA, CDR2 YSLEER.

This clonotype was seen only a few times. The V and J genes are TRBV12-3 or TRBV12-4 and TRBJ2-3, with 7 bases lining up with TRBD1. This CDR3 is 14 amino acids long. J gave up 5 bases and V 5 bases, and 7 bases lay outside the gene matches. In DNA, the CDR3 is TGTGCCAGCAGTCCGTGGACAGGCCGAGATACGCAGTATTTT. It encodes CASSPWTGRDTQYF.

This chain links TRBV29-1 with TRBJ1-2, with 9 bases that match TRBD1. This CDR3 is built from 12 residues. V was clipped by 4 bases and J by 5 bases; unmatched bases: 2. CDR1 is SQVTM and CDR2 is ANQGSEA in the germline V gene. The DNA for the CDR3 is TGCAGCGTTGCTGGGACAGGGTATGGCTACACCTTC. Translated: CSVAGTGYGYTF.

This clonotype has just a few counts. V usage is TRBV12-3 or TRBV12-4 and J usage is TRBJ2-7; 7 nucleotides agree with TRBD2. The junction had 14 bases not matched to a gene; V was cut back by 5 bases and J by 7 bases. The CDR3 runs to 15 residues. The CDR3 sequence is CASSPRRDGRNEQYF. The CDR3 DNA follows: TGTGCCAGCAGTCCCAGACGGGACGGGAGGAATGAGCAGTACTTC.

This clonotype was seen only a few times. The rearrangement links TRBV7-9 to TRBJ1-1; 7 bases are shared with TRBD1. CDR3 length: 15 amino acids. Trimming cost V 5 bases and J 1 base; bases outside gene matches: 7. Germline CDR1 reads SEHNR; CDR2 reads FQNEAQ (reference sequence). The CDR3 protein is CASSIPGQTNTEAFF. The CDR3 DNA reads TGTGCCAGCAGCATTCCGGGACAGACGAACACTGAAGCTTTCTTT.

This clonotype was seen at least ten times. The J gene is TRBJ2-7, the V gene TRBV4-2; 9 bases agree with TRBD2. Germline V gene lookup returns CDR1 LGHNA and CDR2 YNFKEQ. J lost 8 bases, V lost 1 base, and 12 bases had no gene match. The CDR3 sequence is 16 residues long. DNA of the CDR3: TGTGCCAGCAGCCAAGTCGGGGCTAGCGGGGCCTGGAAGCAGTACTTC. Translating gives CASSQVGASGAWKQYF.